This T cell receptor beta chain emerged from a study of CD8+ T cells in alopecia areata. Findings and caveats of the study: Scalp sample sequencing also detects resident alphabeta T cells of normal skin. Mouse data revealed clearer TCR sharing than patient data did, a gap possibly tied to HLA. In lesional scalp, particularly from alopecia totalis/universalis, clonality was higher than in normal scalp.

Note on this clone: Its antigen is as yet unknown.

The V and J ends lost 4 bases and 6 bases respectively, with 15 bases between them. This CDR3 is 14 amino acids long. Germline CDR1 and CDR2: MNHNS and SASEGT. cDNA prepared by RNA extraction and subsequent reverse transcription served as the template for sequencing. Data came from immunoSEQ multiplex PCR; TCRdb stores just in-frame clones and leaves some out. The sample includes about 110,000 clones, around 59% of them seen just once. Using a FACSAria, the CD4+ and CD8+ T cells were sorted from the PBMCs. This chain links TRBV6-1 with TRBJ2-5, with D perhaps matching TRBD1 (6 bases). The source of this sequence is a human donor in good health. Sequencing used CD8+ T cells sorted from blood. CDR3 nucleotide sequence: TGTGCCAGCAGTGGAGGACAGTGGGGACAGACCCAGTACTTC. Protein product: CASSGGQWGQTQYF.